Listed below are T cell receptor beta chains from one sample, sequenced in a study of T cell responses to AZD1222 COVID-19 vaccine. Profiling relied on immunoSEQ multiplex PCR, and the TCRdb table lists in-frame clones only, not all of them. Of roughly 150,000 clones listed, about 83% are singletons. The sequencing used peripheral blood, collected 28 days after the second AZD1222 dose. The receptor set was obtained from an adult who received the AZD1222 COVID-19 vaccine. The conserved cysteine and the conserved F or W are not part of the CDR3 here. The D gene is left open where the match is weak.

NA	TRBV5-6	TRBJ2-2	ASSAGTGELF
TRBD1	TRBV6-5	TRBJ2-3	ASSYFRDRSYDTQY
NA	TRBV27	TRBJ1-6	ASSHLVGGFNSPLH
NA	TRBV7-9	TRBJ1-3	ASRLDLGNTIY
NA	TRBV2	TRBJ1-3	ASSEARTAGNTIY
NA	TRBV10-2	TRBJ2-5	ASSEVGQVIRQETQY
TRBD2	TRBV24-1	TRBJ2-2	ATSDRSGDTGELF
TRBD2	TRBV5-4	TRBJ2-7	ASSSGLAGSYYEQY
NA	TRBV5-1	TRBJ2-5	ASSLLGIQETQY
TRBD1	TRBV7-9	TRBJ1-2	ASSFGQGYYGYT
NA	TRBV2	TRBJ1-6	ASTKAEGEGSPLH
NA	TRBV2	TRBJ1-2	ASSASGDGVYGYT
NA	TRBV7-9	TRBJ2-2	ASSPRLDGANTGELF
NA	TRBV18	TRBJ1-5	ASSPTSMARGVNQPQH
NA	TRBV6-1	TRBJ1-1	ASSEHSLGTEAF
NA	TRBV13	TRBJ2-7	ASSSFSYEQY
NA	TRBV2	TRBJ1-3	ASSEGGPVSGNTIY
TRBD1	TRBV7-2	TRBJ1-2	ASSSDRGRRDRYGYT
TRBD1	TRBV29-1	TRBJ1-2	SDRQGANYGYT
NA	TRBV2	TRBJ1-1	ASSEAGVNTEAF
NA	TRBV6-1	TRBJ1-6	ASSDRENSPLH
NA	TRBV5-1	TRBJ1-2	ASSLEADGYT
NA	TRBV15	TRBJ2-3	ATSRDIGFYSTDTQY
NA	TRBV5-4	TRBJ2-1	ASSPKSRGDNEQF
NA	TRBV7-8	TRBJ1-2	ASSLEATGRVGAGGYT
TRBD2	TRBV7-6	TRBJ2-7	ASSPGEGHEQY
NA	TRBV3-1/TRBV3-2	TRBJ1-1	ASSQMGAGEAF
NA	TRBV5-1	TRBJ2-7	ASSLASRDEQY
NA	TRBV7-9	TRBJ1-3	ASRAQSGNTIY
TRBD1	TRBV7-6	TRBJ2-5	ASSLESGTGNGKTQY
NA	TRBV6-1	TRBJ2-7	ASSEGVLDYEQY
TRBD2	TRBV5-1	TRBJ2-7	ASSLVPGTKSYEQY
NA	TRBV5-5	TRBJ1-5	ASSSGGVHNQPQH
TRBD2	TRBV6-5	TRBJ2-5	ASSFPGGGGGETQY
NA	TRBV4-1	TRBJ1-6	ASSPLHTGTSYNSPLH
NA	TRBV15	TRBJ1-1	ATSRRAGDTEAF
TRBD1	TRBV7-6	TRBJ1-4	ASSRTGVGEKLF
NA	TRBV15	TRBJ1-6	ATSRDIKGNSPLH
NA	TRBV27	TRBJ1-5	ASRRQGGQPQH
NA	TRBV30	TRBJ1-2	AYSKIPGIILGYGYT
NA	TRBV19	TRBJ1-2	ASSITFFGYT
NA	TRBV3-1/TRBV3-2	TRBJ1-2	ASSQVPTSTGGYT
TRBD1	TRBV11-3	TRBJ2-5	ASSLEGQPGETQY
NA	TRBV5-1	TRBJ1-6	ASSSGSYSRDSPLH
TRBD1	TRBV5-1	TRBJ1-2	ASSAGQGGGYGYT
NA	TRBV6-5	TRBJ1-5	ASQFRGNQPQH
TRBD1	TRBV6-5	TRBJ1-5	ASRNRGIQPQH
TRBD1	TRBV25-1	TRBJ1-2	ASSWQGQGVNGYT
TRBD1	TRBV5-5	TRBJ1-2	ASSPMTGGYGYT
NA	TRBV19	TRBJ1-5	ASRKSITRVEPQH
TRBD1	TRBV7-2	TRBJ1-2	ASSAEQGRGYGYT
TRBD2	TRBV5-6	TRBJ2-3	ASSFPSASGGAGDTQY
TRBD1	TRBV19	TRBJ1-4	ASTQGAANEKLF